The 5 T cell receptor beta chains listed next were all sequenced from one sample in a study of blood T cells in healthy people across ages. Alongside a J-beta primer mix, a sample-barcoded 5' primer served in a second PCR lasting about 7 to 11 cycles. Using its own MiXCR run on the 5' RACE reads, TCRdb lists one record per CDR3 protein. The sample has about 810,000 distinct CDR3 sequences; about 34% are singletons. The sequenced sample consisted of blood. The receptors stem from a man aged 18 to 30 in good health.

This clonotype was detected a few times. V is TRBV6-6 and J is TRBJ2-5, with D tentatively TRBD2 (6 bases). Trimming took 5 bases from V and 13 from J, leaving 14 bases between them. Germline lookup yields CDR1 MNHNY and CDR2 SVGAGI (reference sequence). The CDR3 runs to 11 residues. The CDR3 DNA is TGTGCCAGCAGTAACCCGGAGGGTCCGTACTTC. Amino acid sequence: CASSNPEGPYF.

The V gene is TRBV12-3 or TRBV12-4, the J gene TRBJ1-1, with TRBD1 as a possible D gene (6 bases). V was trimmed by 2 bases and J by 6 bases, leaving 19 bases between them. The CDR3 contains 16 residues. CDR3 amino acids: CASSLSSHREGPEAFF. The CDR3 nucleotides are TGTGCCAGCAGTTTAAGCTCTCACAGGGAAGGGCCTGAAGCTTTCTTT.

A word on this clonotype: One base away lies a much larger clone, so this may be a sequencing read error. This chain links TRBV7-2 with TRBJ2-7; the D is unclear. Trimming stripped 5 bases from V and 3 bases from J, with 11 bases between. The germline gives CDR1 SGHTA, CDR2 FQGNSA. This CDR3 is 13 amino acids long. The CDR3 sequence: CASSVSQNYEQYF. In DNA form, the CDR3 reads TGTGCCAGCAGCGTATCTCAGAACTACGAGCAGTACTTC.

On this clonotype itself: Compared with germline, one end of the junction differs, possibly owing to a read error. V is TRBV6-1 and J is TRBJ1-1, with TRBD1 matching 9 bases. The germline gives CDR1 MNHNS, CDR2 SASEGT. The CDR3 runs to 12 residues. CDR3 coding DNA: TGTGCCAGTACAGGGGGCGGCACTGATGCTTTCTTT. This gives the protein CASTGGGTDAFF.

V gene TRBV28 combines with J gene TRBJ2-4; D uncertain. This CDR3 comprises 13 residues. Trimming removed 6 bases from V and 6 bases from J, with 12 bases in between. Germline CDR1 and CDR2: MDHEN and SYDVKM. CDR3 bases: TGTGCCAGCAGCTTGAGAGCACGAAACATTCAGTACTTC. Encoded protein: CASSLRARNIQYF.